A selection of T cell receptor beta chains follows, all from one sample in a study of blood T cell repertoires in COVID-19. The data were produced by immunoSEQ multiplex PCR, yet TCRdb's version contains in-frame clones alone and is incomplete. The sample lists about 56,000 clones, nearly 90% occurring once. The sequencing input was peripheral blood. These receptors were obtained from a woman aged 55-70 years with COVID-19, enrolled during active disease. CDR3s include the opening cysteine and the closing phenylalanine or tryptophan.

V: TRBV19
J: TRBJ2-3
CDR3: CASTATGTDTQYF

V: TRBV10-3
J: TRBJ1-2
CDR3: CAINPTPDRDNYGYTF

V: TRBV6-5
J: TRBJ1-1
CDR3: CASKDILNTEAFF

V: TRBV6-6
J: TRBJ1-3
CDR3: CASSTGMSSGNTIYF

V: TRBV27
J: TRBJ2-1
CDR3: CASSFAGWGNEQFF

V: TRBV6-1
J: TRBJ1-6
CDR3: CASSEAQGYNSPLHF

V: TRBV30
J: TRBJ1-5
CDR3: CAWSVGGGSNQPQHF

V: TRBV6-2/TRBV6-3
J: TRBJ1-2
CDR3: CASSFRGTGDGYTF

V: TRBV24-1
J: TRBJ2-1
CDR3: CATSDRLAESAYNEQFF

V: TRBV10-2
J: TRBJ2-7
CDR3: CASRETVYEQYF

V: TRBV29-1
J: TRBJ1-2
CDR3: CSANTQGLAGYTF

V: TRBV6-2/TRBV6-3
J: TRBJ2-1
CDR3: CASSYSASGGVDEQFF

V: TRBV5-8
J: TRBJ2-5
CDR3: CASSWTGVVWETQYF

V: TRBV15
J: TRBJ1-5
CDR3: CATSRAGVTNQPQHF

V: TRBV11-2
J: TRBJ1-2
CDR3: CASSPGQDYGYTF

V: TRBV27
J: TRBJ1-2
CDR3: CASSLVQGYGYTF

V: TRBV4-3
J: TRBJ2-1
CDR3: CASSQGLALEQFF

V: TRBV7-2
J: TRBJ2-2
CDR3: CASSLGTGFHTGELFF

V: TRBV5-1
J: TRBJ1-2
CDR3: CASSLEGTGYYGYTF

V: TRBV19
J: TRBJ2-7
CDR3: CASSRQGSYEQYF

V: TRBV12-3/TRBV12-4
J: TRBJ2-1
CDR3: CASRTGSGQFF

V: TRBV5-1
J: TRBJ1-1
CDR3: CASSPDSNTEAFF

V: TRBV5-1
J: TRBJ1-3
CDR3: CASSLFQGGSGNTIYF

V: TRBV5-4
J: TRBJ2-5
CDR3: CASSPDSIQETQYF

V: TRBV24-1
J: TRBJ2-1
CDR3: CATSDSPGASGNNEQFF

V: TRBV9
J: TRBJ2-7
CDR3: CASSVEGQGYEQYF

V: TRBV19
J: TRBJ1-5
CDR3: CASSPGDRGGNQPQHF

V: TRBV28
J: TRBJ1-5
CDR3: CASSPDMIRTGGRKGVQPQHF

V: TRBV4-2
J: TRBJ1-5
CDR3: CASSPEGRYDQPQHF

V: TRBV14
J: TRBJ2-1
CDR3: CASSQVEGEQFF

V: TRBV4-1
J: TRBJ2-7
CDR3: CASSQGTSGRYEQYF

V: TRBV28
J: TRBJ1-5
CDR3: CASMSRSFRNQPQHF

V: TRBV10-1
J: TRBJ2-3
CDR3: CASSDGTGALDTQYF

V: TRBV3-1/TRBV3-2
J: TRBJ2-2
CDR3: CASSQSSGTYFTGELFF

V: TRBV18
J: TRBJ2-7
CDR3: CASSPAGQGYEQYF

V: TRBV12-5
J: TRBJ2-4
CDR3: CASGLDTALAKNIQYF

V: TRBV5-1
J: TRBJ2-7
CDR3: CASSPIAGWGHEQYF

V: TRBV18
J: TRBJ2-7
CDR3: CASSPPQRASYEQYF

V: TRBV19
J: TRBJ2-5
CDR3: CASSSSRGAETQYF